This TCR beta chain was documented in a study of beta chain features in type 1 diabetes. Study-level results: TCRB CDR3s were moderately but significantly shorter in Type 1 diabetes patients in all four CD4+ subsets. For type 1 diabetes patients, VDJ junctions showed fewer insertions and more deletions. Naive, central memory and Treg TCRB repertoires appeared more alike in patients than in healthy donors. TCRB rearrangement may or may not be influenced by HLA type; here this remained unresolved. A PCR bias possibly favoring shorter templates would apply equally to patients and controls.

TCRB transcripts that were expressed got sequenced, as all of the isolated RNA had been reverse transcribed. Clones were sequenced by immunoSEQ multiplex PCR, and TCRdb holds only the in-frame ones, with some missing. The top ten clones hold around 0.66% of a sample with a few hundred thousand clones, 9.6% of them seen once. Comments on this clone: What it binds is not known.

This CDR3 contains 16 residues. CDR1 is SGHNT and CDR2 is YYREEE in the germline V gene (reference sequence). Trimming removed 4 bases from V and 5 bases from J, with 19 bases in between. Sequencing input: central memory CD4+ T cells from blood. The TCR sequence derives from a young man with type 1 diabetes. This chain uses TRBV5-4 with TRBJ2-1; the D gene could be TRBD1 or TRBD2 (5 bases each). The CDR3 coding sequence is TGTGCCAGCAGCGGGGCCGGGACCTCGCGGAACAATGAGCAGTTCTTC. This codes for CASSGAGTSRNNEQFF.